The clone carrying this T cell receptor beta chain was counted a few times. The CDR3 consists of 16 residues. V lost 4 bases and J lost 0, with 16 bases in between. Germline V gene data show CDR1 as SGHDT and CDR2 as YYEEEE. This sample was taken from a study of identical twins. MiXCR, applied by TCRdb to the 5' RACE reads, yields one record per CDR3 protein. The table lists more than 400,000 distinct CDR3 sequences, roughly 15% of them singletons. The sample was also reused in another study, on yellow fever vaccine responses in identical twins.

Sequencing was performed on CD4+ T cells sorted from blood. The TCR sequence derives from a woman under 30 in good health. The chain employs TRBV5-6 and TRBJ1-1, with D maybe TRBD1 (5 bases). This CDR3 reads CASSGGVRYMNTEAFF. CDR3 sequence (DNA): TGTGCCAGCAGCGGGGGGGTCCGATACATGAACACTGAAGCTTTCTTT.